This T cell receptor beta chain was obtained from a study of cytomegalovirus exposure and HLA in healthy donors. Study-level points and caveats: It was reportedly the case that the classifier diagnosed cytomegalovirus status with high specificity and sensitivity. Many donors carried some public TCRs, although rarity characterized most TCR sequences. Cytomegalovirus association was assigned to about 150 TCR beta chains.

The CDR3 runs to 11 residues. CDR1 is SQVTM and CDR2 is ANQGSEA in the germline V gene. V dropped 5 bases and J dropped 2 bases, with 6 bases sitting between them. Measured with immunoSEQ multiplex PCR; TCRdb has only the in-frame clones, and not every one. The data contain about 170,000 clones, around nine tenths of them singletons. About this clone itself: Antigen: not known.

The donors were members of the roughly 120-subject validation cohort (separate from the roughly 660-subject first cohort). The chain has TRBV29-1 and TRBJ2-5; unclear D gene. The clonotype originates from a man younger than 35 in good health and CMV-seropositive. The sequenced material came from PBMCs. CDR3 sequence: CSVPSQETQYF. DNA of the CDR3: TGCAGCGTTCCCAGTCAAGAGACCCAGTACTTC.